The next 19 T cell receptor beta chains were all read from a single sample in a study of T-cell reconstitution after alpha-beta-depleted transplantation in children. During its preparation, the TCRbeta library received unique molecular identifiers. TCRdb redid the calling of the PCR reads with MiXCR, one entry per CDR3 protein. The repertoire holds approximately 520,000 distinct CDR3 sequences, with roughly 33% as singletons. Sequencing used PBMCs from the stem cell graft donor, obtained from the stem cell graft. The source of these receptors is a human donor who donated a stem cell graft to a child with aplastic anemia.

The gene calls are TRBV10-3 and TRBJ1-1; a weak D match, TRBD1 (6 bases). With 3 bases removed from V and 1 base from J, the gap between germline ends came to 9 bases. The CDR3 contains 14 residues. Germline CDR1 ENHRY, CDR2 SYGVKD. The CDR3 loop is CAISDADRNTEAFF. The CDR3 DNA follows: TGTGCCATCAGTGATGCGGACAGGAACACTGAAGCTTTCTTT.

In this sample, this clonotype turned up a few times. This chain links TRBV25-1 with TRBJ1-4; 7 bases are a match to TRBD1. J gave up 5 bases and V 9 bases, and 6 bases lay outside the gene matches. Germline CDR1 is MGHDK and CDR2 is SYGVNS. The CDR3 has 13 residues. The CDR3 loop is CASIQGSNEKLFF. In DNA form, the CDR3 reads TGTGCCAGTATACAGGGGTCCAATGAAAAACTGTTTTTT.

CDR3 in amino acids: CASSLGADRNEQYF. CDR3 nucleotides: TGTGCCAGCAGCTTGGGGGCGGACAGGAACGAGCAGTACTTC. The gene calls are TRBV5-6 and TRBJ2-7; the match to TRBD1 covers 7 bases. The germline V gene encodes CDR1 SGHDT and CDR2 YYEEEE. This CDR3 has 14 residues. V gave up 0 bases and J gave up 5 bases; unmatched junction bases: 5.

This clonotype was recorded a few times. The chain carries TRBV5-1 and TRBJ1-3, with D tentatively TRBD1 (5 bases). This CDR3 is 15 amino acids long. Germline V lookup: CDR1 SGHRS, CDR2 YFSETQ. The ends were cut back, 1 base at V and 0 bases at J, with 8 bases in the middle. CDR3: CASSLSGVSGNTIYF. The DNA for the CDR3 is TGCGCCAGCAGCTTGTCGGGGGTCTCTGGAAACACCATATATTTT.

In this sample, this clonotype turned up once. The chain uses TRBV6-2 or TRBV6-3 and TRBJ2-1, with 9 positions matching TRBD1. Germline V gives CDR1 MNHEY, CDR2 SVGEGT. V dropped 7 bases and J dropped 10; count of bases not matched to a gene: 8. The CDR3 runs to 13 residues. The CDR3 here is CASIGTGTREQFF. The CDR3 region has the DNA TGTGCCAGCATTGGGACAGGGACGCGGGAGCAGTTCTTC.

This clonotype was seen more than once but under ten times. The V and J genes are TRBV20-1 and TRBJ1-1; TRBD1 agrees at 7 bases. V trimming: 6 bases; J trimming: 0 bases; junction bases outside the gene matches: 1. This CDR3 is built from 12 residues. Per germline, CDR1 DFQATT and CDR2 SNEGSKA (reference sequence). The CDR3 bases are TGCAGTGCAGGACAGGTGAACACTGAAGCTTTCTTT. Its translation: CSAGQVNTEAFF.

The chain carries TRBV28 and TRBJ2-7; maybe TRBD2 (7 bases). CDR1 is MDHEN and CDR2 is SYDVKM in the germline V gene. CDR3 length equals 13 residues. Trimming cost V 10 bases and J 1 base, with 14 bases left between them. The CDR3 DNA follows: TGTGCCATCGCGGGGGACATATCCTACGAGCAGTACTTC. Protein: CAIAGDISYEQYF.

The chain links TRBV6-2 or TRBV6-3 to TRBJ1-1; no reliable D call. Germline CDR1 reads MNHEY; CDR2 reads SVGEGT. The CDR3 covers 12 residues. Trimming left V 2 bases short and J 5 bases short, with 6 bases between. The CDR3 protein is CASSYGVTEAFF. The DNA of the CDR3 is TGTGCCAGCAGTTACGGGGTTACTGAAGCTTTCTTT.

V and J are TRBV12-3 or TRBV12-4 and TRBJ2-2; the D is unclear. The V and J ends lost 3 bases and 5 bases respectively, with 10 bases between them. The CDR3 has 14 amino acids. CDR3 protein: CASSFNRNTGELFF. The CDR3 DNA follows: TGTGCCAGCAGTTTTAACAGAAATACCGGGGAGCTGTTTTTT.

J is TRBJ1-1 and V is TRBV16; possible D gene TRBD1, 6 bases. This CDR3 is 14 amino acids long. Trimming took off 3 bases at V and 2 bases at J, with 10 bases between the two ends. Germline V gene data show CDR1 as KGHSY and CDR2 as FQNENV. CDR3 protein: CASSQSTGNTEAFF. The DNA of the CDR3 is TGTGCCAGCAGCCAGTCGACAGGAAACACTGAAGCTTTCTTT.

The chain joins TRBV5-4 to TRBJ2-3; D is undetermined. CDR3 length: 16 residues. Germline values: CDR1 SGHNT, CDR2 YYREEE (reference sequence). Trimming removed 4 bases from V and 1 base from J, with 16 bases in between. CDR3 nucleotides: TGTGCCAGCAGCATGGGCGGCTCGGTGGGCACAGATACGCAGTATTTT. This translates into CASSMGGSVGTDTQYF. Based on the CDR3 plus reference TRBV5-4 and TRBJ2-3, the full variable domain is ETGVTQSPTHLIKTRGQQVTLRCSSQSGHNTVSWYQQALGQGPQFIFQYYREEENGRGNFPPRFSGLQFPNYSSELNVNALELDDSALYLCASSMGGSVGTDTQYFGPGTRLTVL.

DNA for the CDR3: TGCGCCAGCAGCTTGAGACCTAGCGGGAAACCCCAAGAGACCCAGTACTTC. It encodes CASSLRPSGKPQETQYF. The rearrangement links TRBV5-1 to TRBJ2-5; TRBD2 agrees at 9 bases. Germline CDR1 is SGHRS and CDR2 is YFSETQ. Germline trimming cut 1 base from V and 1 base from J; bases unmatched to any gene: 8. The CDR3 is 17 residues long.

The genes are TRBV20-1 and TRBJ2-1, with TRBD2 matching 14 bases. CDR3 length: 15 residues. The trim removed 5 bases at V and 0 bases at J, leaving 0 bases unmatched. Germline V gene lookup returns CDR1 DFQATT and CDR2 SNEGSKA (reference sequence). The CDR3 DNA follows: TGCAGTGCTGGACTAGCGGGAGGCTCCTACAATGAGCAGTTCTTC. Amino acids: CSAGLAGGSYNEQFF.

The table lists this clonotype with a few counts. V gene TRBV28 combines with J gene TRBJ2-7, with a weak D call TRBD2 (5 bases). Trimming pared 7 bases from V and 7 bases from J, leaving 17 bases between. The V gene's germline CDR1 is MDHEN and CDR2 SYDVKM. This CDR3 is built from 13 residues. The CDR3: CASTRSGWREQYF. As DNA, the CDR3 is TGTGCCAGCACCCGGAGCGGTTGGAGAGAGCAGTACTTC.

This clonotype appeared a few times. This rearrangement joins TRBV29-1 to TRBJ2-1, with D maybe TRBD2 (5 bases). The germline V gene has CDR1 SQVTM and CDR2 ANQGSEA. The CDR3 consists of 14 residues. V lost 3 bases, J lost 9 bases, and 18 bases lay in between. The CDR3 here is CSVEGGGPRGEQFF. In DNA, the CDR3 is TGCAGCGTTGAGGGCGGCGGGCCCCGGGGTGAGCAGTTCTTC.

J is TRBJ2-6 and V is TRBV7-2; 8 bases align to TRBD1. The V and J ends lost 4 bases and 10 bases, in that order; junction bases with no gene match: 6. Per germline, CDR1 SGHTA and CDR2 FQGNSA. The CDR3 has 14 residues. CDR3 DNA: TGTGCCAGCAGCTCCAGGGACAGGCCTAACGTCCTGACTTTC. It is translated as CASSSRDRPNVLTF.

V is TRBV5-4 and J is TRBJ1-1; D remains ambiguous. Germline CDR1 is SGHNT and CDR2 is YYREEE (reference sequence). Trimming took off 4 bases at V and 5 bases at J, with 18 bases between the two ends. This CDR3 spans 15 amino acids. This chain's CDR3 is CASSDVFIPKTEAFF. CDR3 DNA: TGTGCCAGCAGCGACGTTTTCATCCCCAAAACTGAAGCTTTCTTT.

J is TRBJ2-3 and V is TRBV6-1; 10 bases fit TRBD2. V gave up 6 bases and J gave up 12 bases; unmatched junction bases: 9. CDR3 size: 13 residues. The germline V gene encodes CDR1 MNHNS and CDR2 SASEGT. CDR3: CASRRETSGIQYF. DNA of the CDR3: TGTGCCAGCAGACGAGAAACTAGCGGGATACAGTATTTT.

This clonotype was observed a handful of times. The chain recombines TRBV29-1 with TRBJ2-7; D might be TRBD1 (6 bases). Germline loops: CDR1 SQVTM, CDR2 ANQGSEA. The length of the CDR3 is 11 residues. The ends were cut back, 3 bases at V and 4 bases at J, with 7 bases in the middle. CDR3 nucleotide sequence: TGCAGCGTTGAGGACAGTTACGAGCAGTACGTC. Protein product: CSVEDSYEQYV.